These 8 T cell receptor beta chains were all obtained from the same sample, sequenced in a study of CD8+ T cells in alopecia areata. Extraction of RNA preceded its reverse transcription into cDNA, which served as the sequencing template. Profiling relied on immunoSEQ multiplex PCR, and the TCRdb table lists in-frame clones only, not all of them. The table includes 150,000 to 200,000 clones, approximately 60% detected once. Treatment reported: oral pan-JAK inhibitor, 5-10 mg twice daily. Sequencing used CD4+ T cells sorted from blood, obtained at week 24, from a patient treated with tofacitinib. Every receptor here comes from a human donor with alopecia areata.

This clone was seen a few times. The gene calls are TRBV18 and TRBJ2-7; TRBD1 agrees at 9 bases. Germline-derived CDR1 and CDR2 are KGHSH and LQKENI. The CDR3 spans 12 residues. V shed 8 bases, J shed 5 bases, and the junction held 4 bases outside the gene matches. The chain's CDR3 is CASGQGQNEQYF. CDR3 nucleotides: TGTGCCAGCGGACAGGGGCAGAACGAGCAGTACTTC. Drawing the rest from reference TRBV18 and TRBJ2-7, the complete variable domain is NAGVMQNPRHLVRRRGQEARLRCSPMKGHSHVYWYRQLPEEGLKFMVYLQKENIIDESGMPKERFSAEFPKEGPSILRIQQVVRGDSAAYFCASGQGQNEQYFGPGTRLTVT.

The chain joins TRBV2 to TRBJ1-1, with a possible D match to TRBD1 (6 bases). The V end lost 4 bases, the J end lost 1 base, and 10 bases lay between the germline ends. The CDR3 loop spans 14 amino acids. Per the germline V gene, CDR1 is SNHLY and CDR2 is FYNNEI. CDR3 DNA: TGTGCCAGCAGTGTACAGGGTTGGAACACTGAAGCTTTCTTT. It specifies CASSVQGWNTEAFF.

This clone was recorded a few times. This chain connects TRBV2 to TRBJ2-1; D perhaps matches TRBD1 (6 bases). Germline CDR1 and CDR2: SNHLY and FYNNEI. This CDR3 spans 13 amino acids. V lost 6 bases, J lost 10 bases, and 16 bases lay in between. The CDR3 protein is CASRPPPGQEQFF. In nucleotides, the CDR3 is TGTGCCAGCAGACCTCCACCGGGACAAGAGCAGTTCTTC.

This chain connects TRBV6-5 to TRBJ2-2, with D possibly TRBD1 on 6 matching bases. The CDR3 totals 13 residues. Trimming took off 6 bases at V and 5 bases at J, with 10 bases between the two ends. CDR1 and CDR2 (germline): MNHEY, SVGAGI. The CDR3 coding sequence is TGTGCCAGCAGACAGGGAAGGACCGGGGAGCTGTTTTTT. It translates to CASRQGRTGELFF.

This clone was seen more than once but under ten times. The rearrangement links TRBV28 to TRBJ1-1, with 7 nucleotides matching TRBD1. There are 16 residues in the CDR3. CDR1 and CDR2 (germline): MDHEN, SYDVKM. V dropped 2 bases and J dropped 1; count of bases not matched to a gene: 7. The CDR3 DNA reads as TGTGCCAGCAGTTTAGGATACAGGGGACCGAACACTGAAGCTTTCTTT. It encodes CASSLGYRGPNTEAFF.

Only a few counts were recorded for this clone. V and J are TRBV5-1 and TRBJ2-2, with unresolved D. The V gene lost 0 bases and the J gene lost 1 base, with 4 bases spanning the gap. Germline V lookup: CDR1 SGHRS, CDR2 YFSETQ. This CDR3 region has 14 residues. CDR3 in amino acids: CASSLEKNTGELFF. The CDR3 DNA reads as TGCGCCAGCAGCTTGGAGAAGAACACCGGGGAGCTGTTTTTT.

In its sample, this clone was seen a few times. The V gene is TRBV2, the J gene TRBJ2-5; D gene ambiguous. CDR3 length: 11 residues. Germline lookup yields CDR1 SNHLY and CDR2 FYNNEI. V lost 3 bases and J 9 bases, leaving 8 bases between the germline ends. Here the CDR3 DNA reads TGTGCCAGCAGTGAGACCATAGCCCAGTACTTC. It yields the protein CASSETIAQYF.

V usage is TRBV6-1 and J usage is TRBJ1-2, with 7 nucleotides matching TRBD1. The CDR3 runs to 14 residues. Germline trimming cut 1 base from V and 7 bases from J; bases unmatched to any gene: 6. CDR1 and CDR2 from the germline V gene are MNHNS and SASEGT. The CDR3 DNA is TGTGCCAGCAGTGAAGATCCAGGGGGAGGTGGCTACACCTTC. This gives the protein CASSEDPGGGGYTF.